Detailed here is one T cell receptor (beta chain). The data belong to a study of blood T cell repertoires in COVID-19. The overall study: The study drew acute and convalescent COVID-19 samples from the United States, Italy and Spain.

TCRdb's table, derived via immunoSEQ multiplex PCR, lists solely in-frame clones and lacks some. The table shows some 200,000 clones, with roughly 87% occurring only once. Looked up from germline, CDR1 is SGDLS and CDR2 is YYNGEE. The CDR3 length is 14 residues. V lost 2 bases and J lost 1, with 8 bases in between. All enrollees were roughly 18 to 95 years old and from roughly 26 US areas. Symptom resolution, clearance, or two negative PCRs marked donors in Cohort 3 as recovered. The source of this sequence is a woman in her thirties who had recovered from COVID-19. This sequence joins TRBV9 and TRBJ2-3; the D gene is possibly TRBD1 (6 bases). The sequencing input was PBMCs or T cells enriched from blood (not recorded which). CDR3 residues: CASSVRGGTDTQYF. CDR3 coding DNA: TGTGCCAGCAGCGTCAGGGGCGGCACAGATACGCAGTATTTT.